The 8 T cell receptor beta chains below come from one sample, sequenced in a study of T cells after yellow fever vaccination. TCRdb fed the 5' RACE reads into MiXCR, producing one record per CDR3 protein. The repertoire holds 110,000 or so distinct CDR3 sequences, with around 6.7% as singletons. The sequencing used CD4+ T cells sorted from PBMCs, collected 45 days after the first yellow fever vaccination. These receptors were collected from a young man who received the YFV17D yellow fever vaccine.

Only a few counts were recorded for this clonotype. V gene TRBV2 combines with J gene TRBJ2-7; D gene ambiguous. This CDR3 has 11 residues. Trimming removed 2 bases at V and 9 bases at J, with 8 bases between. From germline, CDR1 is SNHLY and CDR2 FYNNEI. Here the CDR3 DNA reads TGTGCCAGCAGTGAAAACATCGGGCAGTACGTC. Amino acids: CASSENIGQYV.

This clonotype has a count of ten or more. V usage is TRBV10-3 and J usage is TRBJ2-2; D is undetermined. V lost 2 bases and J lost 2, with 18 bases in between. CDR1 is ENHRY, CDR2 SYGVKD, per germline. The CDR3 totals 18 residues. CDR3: CAISENLAQLINTGELFF. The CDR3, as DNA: TGTGCCATCAGTGAGAACTTGGCACAACTCATCAACACCGGGGAGCTGTTTTTT.

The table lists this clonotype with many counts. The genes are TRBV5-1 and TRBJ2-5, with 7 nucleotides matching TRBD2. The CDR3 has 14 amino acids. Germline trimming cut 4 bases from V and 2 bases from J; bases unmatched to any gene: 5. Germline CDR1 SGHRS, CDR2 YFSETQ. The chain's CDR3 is CASSPGRGQETQYF. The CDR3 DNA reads TGCGCCAGCAGCCCGGGGCGGGGGCAAGAGACCCAGTACTTC.

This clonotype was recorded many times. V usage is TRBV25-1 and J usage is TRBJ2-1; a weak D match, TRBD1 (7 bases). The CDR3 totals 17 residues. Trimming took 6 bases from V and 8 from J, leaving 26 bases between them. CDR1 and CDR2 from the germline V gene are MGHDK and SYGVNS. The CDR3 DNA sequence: TGTGCCAGCAGGGAGGGGATGGGGGACAGACAAGGTGATGAGCAGTTCTTC. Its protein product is CASREGMGDRQGDEQFF.

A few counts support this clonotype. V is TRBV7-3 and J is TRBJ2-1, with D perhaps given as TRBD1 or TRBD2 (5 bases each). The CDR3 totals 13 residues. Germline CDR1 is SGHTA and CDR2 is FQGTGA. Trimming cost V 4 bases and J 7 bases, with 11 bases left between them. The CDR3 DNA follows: TGTGCCAGCAGCTCGGGACGCGTAAATGAGCAGTTCTTC. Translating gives CASSSGRVNEQFF.

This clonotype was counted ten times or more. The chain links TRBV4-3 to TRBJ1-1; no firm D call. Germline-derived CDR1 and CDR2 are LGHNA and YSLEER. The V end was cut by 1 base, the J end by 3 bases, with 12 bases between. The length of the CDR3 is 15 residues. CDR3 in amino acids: CASSQATRRDTEAFF. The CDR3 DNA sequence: TGCGCCAGCAGCCAAGCCACCAGGAGGGACACTGAAGCTTTCTTT.

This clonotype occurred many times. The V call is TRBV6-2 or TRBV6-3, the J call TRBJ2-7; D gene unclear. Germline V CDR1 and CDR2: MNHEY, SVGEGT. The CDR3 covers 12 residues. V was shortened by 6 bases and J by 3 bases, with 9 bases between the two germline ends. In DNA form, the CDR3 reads TGTGCCAGCAGAATACACCTCTACGAGCAGTACGTC. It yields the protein CASRIHLYEQYV.

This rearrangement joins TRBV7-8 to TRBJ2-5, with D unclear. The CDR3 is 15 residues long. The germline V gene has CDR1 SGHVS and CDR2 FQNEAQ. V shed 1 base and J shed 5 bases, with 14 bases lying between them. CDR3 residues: CASSLDPPPRETQYF. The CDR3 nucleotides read TGTGCCAGCAGCTTAGACCCCCCCCCCCGGGAGACCCAGTACTTC.